This T cell receptor beta chain stems from a study of T-cell reconstitution after alpha-beta-depleted transplantation in children. Unique molecular identifiers tagged the TCRbeta library. MiXCR, run by TCRdb on the PCR reads, gives a single entry per CDR3 protein. The sample holds 440,000 or so distinct CDR3 sequences; 43% are singletons and the top ten take 27%. The V gene's germline CDR1 is DFQATT and CDR2 SNEGSKA (reference sequence). CDR3 length: 13 amino acids. V lost 2 bases, J lost 3 bases, and 11 bases lay in between. The rearrangement uses TRBV20-1 and TRBJ2-7; D is unclear. The sample was PBMCs, taken before TCRalphabeta/CD19-depleted stem cell transplant. The TCR originated in a girl aged 2 to 9 with aplastic anemia, due to receive a stem cell transplant. In nucleotides, the CDR3 is TGCAGTGCTAGAAGGATTATGAGCTACGAGCAGTACTTC. Translating gives CSARRIMSYEQYF.